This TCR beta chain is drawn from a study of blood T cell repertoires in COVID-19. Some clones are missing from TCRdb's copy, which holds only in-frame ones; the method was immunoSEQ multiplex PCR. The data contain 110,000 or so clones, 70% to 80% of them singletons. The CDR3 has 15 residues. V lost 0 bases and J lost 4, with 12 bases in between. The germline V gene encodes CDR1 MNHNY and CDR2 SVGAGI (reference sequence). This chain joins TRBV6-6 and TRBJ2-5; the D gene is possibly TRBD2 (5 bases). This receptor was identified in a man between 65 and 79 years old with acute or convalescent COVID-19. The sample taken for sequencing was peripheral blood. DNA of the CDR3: TGTGCCAGCAGTTACTCCCAAGGACTGGGAGAGACCCAGTACTTC. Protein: CASSYSQGLGETQYF.